The next 28 T cell receptor beta chains were all read from a single sample in a study of blood T cell repertoires in COVID-19. TCRdb's table, derived via immunoSEQ multiplex PCR, lists solely in-frame clones and lacks some. The sample gives fewer than 500,000 clones, 87% of which show up once; nearly 2% is in the top ten. The sequencing sample was made of PBMCs or T cells enriched from blood (not recorded which). The receptors were gathered from a woman between 18 and 29 years old with acute COVID-19.

The CDR3 reads CASSLARLVTDTQYF. CDR3 bases: TGTGCCAGCAGCTTAGCGCGACTAGTTACAGATACGCAGTATTTT. The V gene is TRBV7-2, the J gene TRBJ2-3; maybe TRBD2 (6 bases). In germline, CDR1 is SGHTA, CDR2 FQGNSA. The CDR3 runs to 15 residues. Trimming stripped 0 bases from V and 3 bases from J, with 10 bases between.

The genes are TRBV28 and TRBJ2-7; possible D gene TRBD1, 6 bases. CDR1 MDHEN and CDR2 SYDVKM come from the germline V gene. V was shortened by 3 bases and J by 3 bases, with 15 bases between the two germline ends. The CDR3 length is 15 residues. CDR3 loop: CASSLATDRIYEQYF. As DNA, the CDR3 is TGTGCCAGCAGTTTGGCGACGGACAGAATCTACGAGCAGTACTTC.

The rearrangement links TRBV3-1 (or the pseudogene TRBV3-2) to TRBJ2-2; TRBD1 agrees at 8 bases. V trimming: 4 bases; J trimming: 8 bases; junction bases outside the gene matches: 9. CDR3 size: 15 residues. Germline CDR1 and CDR2: LGHDT and YNNKEL (reference sequence). CDR3 DNA: TGTGCCAGCAGCCCCCTCGGGACAGGAGCGGGGGAGCTGTTTTTT. Translation gives CASSPLGTGAGELFF.

The rearrangement joins TRBV11-3 to TRBJ1-1; D remains unclear. Germline V gene sequence: CDR1 SGHNT, CDR2 YENEEA. The CDR3 length is 13 residues. Deletions cut 5 bases from V and 0 bases from J, with 7 bases between. The chain's CDR3 is CASSLVMNTEAFF. CDR3 DNA: TGTGCCAGCAGCCTAGTAATGAACACTGAAGCTTTCTTT.

The V and J genes are TRBV7-8 and TRBJ1-4, with D tentatively TRBD1 (5 bases). This CDR3 region has 18 residues. The V gene lost 4 bases and the J gene lost 7 bases, with 25 bases spanning the gap. Germline values: CDR1 SGHVS, CDR2 FQNEAQ. The CDR3 is CASSSITAGYRGREKLFF. The CDR3 DNA sequence: TGTGCCAGCAGCTCGATAACTGCGGGATATAGGGGTCGTGAAAAACTGTTTTTT.

The chain combines TRBV30 with TRBJ2-3, with D maybe TRBD2 (6 bases). The CDR3 is 15 amino acids. Germline V CDR1 and CDR2: GTSNPN, SVGIG (reference sequence). V lost 3 bases to trimming and J lost 4 bases, with 17 bases between them. CDR3 in DNA: TGTGCCTGGAGCCGGGACTTCCAGCTCGCAGATACGCAGTATTTT. Translation gives CAWSRDFQLADTQYF.

The chain is built from TRBV30 and TRBJ2-7; D ambiguous. The germline V gene has CDR1 GTSNPN and CDR2 SVGIG (reference sequence). This CDR3 has 11 amino acids. V was clipped by 4 bases and J by 3 bases, with 7 bases between them. CDR3 nucleotides: TGTGCCTGGAAACATGGCTACGAGCAGTACTTC. Its protein product is CAWKHGYEQYF.

The chain carries TRBV3-1 (or the pseudogene TRBV3-2) and TRBJ2-1; perhaps TRBD2 as D (7 bases). V was clipped by 1 base and J by 7 bases, with 17 bases between them. The CDR3 consists of 16 residues. Germline-derived CDR1 and CDR2 are LGHDT and YNNKEL (reference sequence). The CDR3 is CASSQGLARRGNEQFF. CDR3 in DNA: TGTGCCAGCAGCCAAGGACTAGCACGGAGGGGGAATGAGCAGTTCTTC.

The gene calls are TRBV27 and TRBJ1-5, with a weak D call TRBD1 (5 bases). Germline V lookup: CDR1 MNHEY, CDR2 SMNVEV (reference sequence). V was cut by 6 bases and J by 5 bases, with 11 bases left in between. The CDR3 loop spans 13 amino acids. This chain's CDR3 is CASSLSRDQPQHF. DNA for the CDR3: TGTGCCAGCAGCTTGAGCAGGGATCAGCCCCAGCATTTT.

This clone was found a few times. V is TRBV2 and J is TRBJ1-2; D is undetermined. Trimming left V 5 bases short and J 2 bases short, with 12 bases between. The CDR3 extends over 14 amino acids. Germline V CDR1 and CDR2: SNHLY, FYNNEI. The DNA of the CDR3 is TGTGCCAGCAGTTTTACATCTTCGAACTATGGCTACACCTTC. This encodes CASSFTSSNYGYTF.

This chain joins TRBV19 and TRBJ1-4; tentatively, D is TRBD1 (6 bases). The germline V gene has CDR1 LNHDA and CDR2 SQIVND (reference sequence). The CDR3 sequence is 15 residues long. V gave up 5 bases and J gave up 0 bases, with 10 bases separating them. CDR3 amino acids: CASSAAGATNEKLFF. CDR3 sequence (DNA): TGTGCCAGTAGTGCCGCAGGGGCAACTAATGAAAAACTGTTTTTT.

The V call is TRBV5-5, the J call TRBJ1-1, with TRBD1 identical over 8 bases. This CDR3 has 14 residues. The ends lost 3 bases at V and 6 bases at J; junction bases unmatched: 7. Germline assignment: CDR1 SGHKS and CDR2 YYEKEE (reference sequence). The CDR3 DNA follows: TGTGCCAGCAGCTGGACAGGGCTGGGCGCTGAAGCTTTCTTT. Translation: CASSWTGLGAEAFF.

The chain recombines TRBV6-5 with TRBJ1-1; 8 nucleotides line up with TRBD1. The CDR3 sequence is 14 residues long. After removal of 2 bases from V and 11 bases from J, the junction contained 10 bases not matched to a gene. The germline V gene has CDR1 MNHEY and CDR2 SVGAGI. The CDR3 bases are TGTGCCAGCAGTTACGGTCAGGGGGCAAGGGTGGCTTTCTTT. Its translation: CASSYGQGARVAFF.

V is TRBV5-6 and J is TRBJ2-2; a possible D gene is TRBD1 (5 bases). Trimming cost V 0 bases and J 3 bases, with 9 bases left between them. Germline V gene sequence: CDR1 SGHDT, CDR2 YYEEEE. The CDR3 loop spans 15 amino acids. The CDR3 DNA reads TGTGCCAGCAGCTTGGGAAGGGGCCACACCGGGGAGCTGTTTTTT. Its protein product is CASSLGRGHTGELFF. Combining the CDR3 with reference TRBV5-6 and TRBJ2-2 gives the whole variable domain DAGVTQSPTHLIKTRGQQVTLRCSPKSGHDTVSWYQQALGQGPQFIFQYYEEEERQRGNFPDRFSGHQFPNYSSELNVNALLLGDSALYLCASSLGRGHTGELFFGEGSRLTVL.

The chain uses TRBV12-3 or TRBV12-4 and TRBJ2-7, with a tentative D call TRBD1 (5 bases). Trimming shortened V by 3 bases and J by 0 bases, and 6 bases separated the two germline ends. This CDR3 is 13 amino acids long. The CDR3 DNA is TGTGCCAGCAGTTTGACAGACTCCTACGAGCAGTACTTC. This codes for CASSLTDSYEQYF.

V and J are TRBV10-1 and TRBJ1-2; D is ambiguous. The CDR3 runs to 14 residues. V gave up 10 bases and J gave up 4 bases, with 19 bases separating them. Germline CDR1 reads WNHNN; CDR2 reads SYGVQD (reference sequence). DNA for the CDR3: TGCGCCACCCTTGTTCAGACGGACTTCTATGGCTACACCTTC. Translating it yields CATLVQTDFYGYTF.

The chain uses TRBV28 and TRBJ1-4, with 7 positions matching TRBD1. Germline V CDR1 and CDR2: MDHEN, SYDVKM. The CDR3 has 15 residues. Germline trimming cut 5 bases from V and 5 bases from J; bases unmatched to any gene: 8. CDR3 loop: CASSGRQGGNEKLFF. Written as DNA, the CDR3 is TGTGCCAGCAGTGGGCGACAGGGCGGAAATGAAAAACTGTTTTTT.

The rearrangement joins TRBV2 to TRBJ1-6; no firm D call. The CDR3 runs 14 residues. Trimming removed 4 bases at V and 5 bases at J, with 9 bases between. Germline lookup yields CDR1 SNHLY and CDR2 FYNNEI. The CDR3 DNA sequence: TGTGCCAGCAGTGTTGAAAGAGATAATTCACCCCTCCACTTT. Translation gives CASSVERDNSPLHF.

The chain has TRBV2 and TRBJ1-2; 8 nucleotides agree with TRBD1. CDR3 length equals 13 residues. The V gene's germline CDR1 is SNHLY and CDR2 FYNNEI. The V segment lost 3 bases and the J segment 6 bases; nucleotides outside the gene matches: 3. In nucleotides, the CDR3 is TGTGCCAGCAGTGAGACAGGGGTAGATGGCTACACCTTC. As protein: CASSETGVDGYTF.

This clone was detected only once. J is TRBJ2-7 and V is TRBV29-1; D is undetermined. Trimming removed 7 bases from V and 7 bases from J, with 14 bases in between. This CDR3 has 11 residues. CDR1 is SQVTM, CDR2 ANQGSEA, per germline. The CDR3 loop reads CSALDVREQYF. The CDR3 region has the DNA TGCAGCGCCCTAGATGTGAGGGAGCAGTACTTC.

The rearrangement uses TRBV7-9 and TRBJ1-2, with a weak D call TRBD1 (6 bases). CDR1 is SEHNR and CDR2 is FQNEAQ in the germline V gene (reference sequence). V was trimmed by 5 bases and J by 5 bases, leaving 9 bases between them. The CDR3 totals 12 residues. The CDR3 reads CASSNGQYGYTF. CDR3 nucleotides: TGTGCCAGCAGCAATGGACAGTATGGCTACACCTTC.

The chain couples TRBV7-6 to TRBJ2-1, with unresolved D. The CDR3 is 13 residues long. Trimming took 2 bases from V and 9 from J, leaving 11 bases between them. Per the germline V gene, CDR1 is SGHVS and CDR2 is FNYEAQ. The CDR3 DNA reads as TGTGCCAGCAGCTTAAGTTTAACCGGTGAGCAGTTCTTC. Translation gives CASSLSLTGEQFF.

The chain uses TRBV24-1 and TRBJ2-1; 11 positions agree with TRBD2. The V segment lost 4 bases and the J segment 3 bases; nucleotides outside the gene matches: 13. CDR1 and CDR2 (germline): KGHDR, SFDVKD. CDR3 length: 19 amino acids. Written as DNA, the CDR3 is TGTGCCACCAGTGACATAGCGGGAGGGTCGAAACATAACTACAATGAGCAGTTCTTC. As protein: CATSDIAGGSKHNYNEQFF.

This clone occurred once. This sequence joins TRBV2 and TRBJ1-6; maybe TRBD1 (5 bases). The CDR3 sequence is 14 residues long. The germline V gene encodes CDR1 SNHLY and CDR2 FYNNEI. Trimming shortened V by 3 bases and J by 7 bases, and 10 bases separated the two germline ends. The CDR3 DNA reads as TGTGCCAGCAGTGACGACCGGGGGAATTCACCCCTCCACTTT. Translated: CASSDDRGNSPLHF.

This chain connects TRBV2 to TRBJ1-3; no reliable D call. Trimming left V 2 bases short and J 1 base short, with 9 bases between. CDR1 is SNHLY, CDR2 FYNNEI, per germline. The CDR3 extends over 15 amino acids. CDR3 protein: CASSEFTTSGNTIYF. CDR3 in DNA: TGTGCCAGCAGTGAATTCACGACATCTGGAAACACCATATATTTT.

This clone was observed once. This rearrangement joins TRBV2 to TRBJ2-3; no clear D gene. The germline CDR1 and CDR2 sequences are SNHLY and FYNNEI. V shed 7 bases and J shed 0 bases, with 11 bases lying between them. The CDR3 is 14 amino acids. The chain's CDR3 is CASIDSLSTDTQYF. The CDR3 coding sequence is TGTGCCAGCATAGATAGCTTGAGCACAGATACGCAGTATTTT.

This rearrangement joins TRBV18 to TRBJ2-3; 7 bases match TRBD1. This CDR3 spans 18 amino acids. Germline V gene sequence: CDR1 KGHSH, CDR2 LQKENI. Trimming removed 3 bases from V and 4 bases from J; junction bases left unmatched: 16. CDR3 protein: CASSPNLISGQGADTQYF. The CDR3 bases are TGTGCCAGCTCACCTAACCTCATCTCCGGGCAGGGGGCAGATACGCAGTATTTT.

This sequence joins TRBV27 and TRBJ2-2, with a weak D call TRBD1 (6 bases). With 7 bases removed from V and 7 bases from J, the gap between germline ends came to 19 bases. Looked up from germline, CDR1 is MNHEY and CDR2 is SMNVEV (reference sequence). The CDR3 contains 15 residues. Written as DNA, the CDR3 is TGTGCCAGCATCTACAGTTGGGTGACAGGCGGGGAGCTGTTTTTT. Encoded protein: CASIYSWVTGGELFF.